Detailed here is one T cell receptor (beta chain). This sample is drawn from a study of CD8 T cells in Susac syndrome. Roughly 0.45 to 1 ug RNA was reverse transcribed with random hexamers. It was immunoSEQ multiplex PCR that amplified TCR beta CDR3 across 54 Vbeta and 13 Jbeta. MiXCR, run by TCRdb on the immunoSEQ multiplex PCR reads, gives a single entry per CDR3 protein. The sample contains about 130,000 distinct CDR3 sequences, around 75% of which appear only once. Germline assignment: CDR1 LGHDT and CDR2 YNNKEL (reference sequence). The CDR3 sequence is 18 residues long. V shed 1 base and J shed 2 bases, with 17 bases lying between them.

The gene calls are TRBV3-1 and TRBJ2-2; D unclear. This sequence was found in a human donor with multiple sclerosis. The sequencing sample was made of CD8+ T cells from PBMCs. The CDR3 protein is CASSQVWLERRNTGELFF. The DNA for the CDR3 is TGTGCCAGCAGCCAAGTGTGGTTGGAACGGCGAAACACCGGGGAGCTGTTTTTT. The complete variable domain, with remaining parts taken from reference TRBV3-1 and TRBJ2-2, reads DTAVSQTPKYLVTQMGNDKSIKCEQNLGHDTMYWYKQDSKKFLKIMFSYNNKELIINETVPNRFSPKSPDKAHLNLHINSLELGDSAVYFCASSQVWLERRNTGELFFGEGSRLTVL.